This T cell receptor (beta chain) was obtained from a study of OX40 agonist ivuxolimab in advanced cancers. The CDR3 extends over 14 amino acids. CDR1 is SSHAT, CDR2 FNYEAQ, per germline (reference sequence). Trimming cost V 5 bases and J 5 bases; bases outside gene matches: 4. Sequencing used immunoSEQ multiplex PCR; TCRdb keeps in-frame clones, though not all of them. The repertoire holds about 69,000 clones, roughly 90% seen once, with under 0.35% in the top ten. J is TRBJ2-7 and V is TRBV7-7; 12 bases line up with TRBD2. This specimen was CD4+ or CD8+ T cells sorted from blood, taken in a trial of the OX40 agonist ivuxolimab. This receptor was taken from an adult with an advanced solid tumor such as melanoma, head and neck, liver or kidney cancer. This CDR3 is CASSPTSGRNEQYF. In DNA, the CDR3 is TGTGCCAGCAGCCCCACTAGCGGGAGGAACGAGCAGTACTTC. The full variable domain, completed using reference TRBV7-7 and TRBJ2-7, is GAGVSQSPRYKVTKRGQDVTLRCDPISSHATLYWYQQALGQGPEFLTYFNYEAQPDKSGLPSDRFSAERPEGSISTLTIQRTEQRDSAMYRCASSPTSGRNEQYFGPGTRLTVT.